This T cell receptor beta chain was obtained from a study of T cells after yellow fever vaccination. This clonotype has a handful of counts. The antigen remains undetermined. TCRdb analysed the 5' RACE reads with MiXCR anew, one entry per CDR3 protein. The data show almost 600,000 distinct CDR3 sequences, approximately 12% seen once. Findings and limits, study-wide: Some clonotypes were seen in both the CD4 and the CD8 compartments. These made up a small share and likely arose from convergent recombination. Abundant contaminating clonotypes from the bulk population could appear in FACS-sorted repertoires.

This receptor was obtained from a man aged 25-40 years who received the YFV17D yellow fever vaccine. Sequences were derived from PBMCs, sampled on the day of the yellow fever booster vaccination.

CDR3 nucleotides: TGTGCCAGCAGCATTCCCACCCGCTCCGGGATTTCCTACGAGCAGTACTTC. Translating it yields CASSIPTRSGISYEQYF. The rearrangement uses TRBV28 and TRBJ2-7; TRBD2 might be the D (5 bases). The V and J ends lost 6 bases and 1 base respectively, with 22 bases between them. There are 17 residues in the CDR3. Germline CDR1 and CDR2: MDHEN and SYDVKM.